This T cell receptor beta chain appears in the sequencing data of a study of T cells in narcolepsy. Study-wide results and caveats: Autoreactive clonotypes reportedly recurred in blood of same and different patients, not controls.

Comment on this clone: The antigen remains undetermined.

Profiling relied on immunoSEQ multiplex PCR, and the TCRdb table lists in-frame clones only, not all of them. The sample lists over 25,000 clones; around nine tenths were seen once. The TCR sequence derives from a human donor with narcolepsy. Sequencing was done on a sample of CD45RA- memory CD4+ T cells from PBMCs.

The CDR3 sequence is CASSLDYQETQYF. Here the CDR3 DNA reads TGTGCCAGCAGTCTAGACTACCAAGAGACCCAGTACTTC. The chain combines TRBV11-1 with TRBJ2-5; D unresolved. With 6 bases removed from V and 0 bases from J, the gap between germline ends came to 8 bases. The CDR3 loop spans 13 amino acids. In germline, CDR1 is SGHAT, CDR2 FQDESV (reference sequence).